This T cell receptor (beta chain) was obtained from a study of blood T cell repertoires in COVID-19. Across the study: Spain, Italy and the United States supplied samples that represented acute and convalescent COVID-19. PBMCs, B-cell-depleted T cells, or T cells were the source of the cDNA or gDNA that made up the material.

Followed longitudinally, the Seattle patients had been enrolled during active infection. As originally analysed: Nucleated cell counts were estimated from reference gene primer amplification. The table came from immunoSEQ multiplex PCR; TCRdb's copy has only in-frame clones and leaves some out. For V, J and clone size, that table is used; D and trimming come from the DNA. The sample yields fewer than 400,000 clones, roughly nine tenths seen once. The table lists this clone with a count of one. The receptor was derived from a woman aged 30 to 39 with COVID-19, enrolled during active disease. Sequenced: peripheral blood.

The CDR3: CASLNMQNTEAFF. The CDR3 nucleotides read TGTGCCAGCCTTAACATGCAGAACACTGAAGCTTTCTTT. V usage is TRBV7-9 and J usage is TRBJ1-1; D uncertain. Germline CDR1 reads SEHNR; CDR2 reads FQNEAQ (reference sequence). V lost 8 bases, J lost 1 base, and 11 bases lay in between. The CDR3 spans 13 residues.